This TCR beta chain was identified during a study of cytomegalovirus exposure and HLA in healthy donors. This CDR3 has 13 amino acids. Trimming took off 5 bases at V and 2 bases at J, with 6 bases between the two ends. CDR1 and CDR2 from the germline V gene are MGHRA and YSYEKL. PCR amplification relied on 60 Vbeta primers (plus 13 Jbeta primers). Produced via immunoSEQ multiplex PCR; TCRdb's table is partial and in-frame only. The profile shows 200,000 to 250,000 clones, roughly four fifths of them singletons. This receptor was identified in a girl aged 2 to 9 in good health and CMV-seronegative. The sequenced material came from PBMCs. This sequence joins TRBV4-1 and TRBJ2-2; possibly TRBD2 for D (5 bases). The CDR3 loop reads CASSGLNTGELFF. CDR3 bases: TGCGCCAGCAGCGGACTTAACACCGGGGAGCTGTTTTTT.